The TCR beta chain described here comes from a study of T cell changes during pregnancy in multiple sclerosis. TCRdb keeps only in-frame clones here, not all; method: immunoSEQ multiplex PCR. The table has roughly 30,000 clones, roughly nine tenths seen once. CDR3 length equals 16 residues. V trimming: 5 bases; J trimming: 2 bases; junction bases outside the gene matches: 8. CDR1 and CDR2 from the germline V gene are SGHTA and FQGNSA. The clonotype comes from a female donor with multiple sclerosis, enrolled in a pregnancy study. Sample: CD8+ T cells from peripheral blood mononuclear cells, taken in the second trimester of pregnancy. V gene TRBV7-2 combines with J gene TRBJ2-1; 8 bases are shared with TRBD2. The CDR3: CASSPPGLGAYNEQFF. CDR3 bases: TGTGCCAGCAGCCCTCCGGGACTAGGGGCCTACAATGAGCAGTTCTTC.